This TCR beta chain was obtained from a study of T cells in narcolepsy. Study outcomes and limitations: Some memory CD4+ repertoires had no autoreactive clone sequences. Comparing one patient's CSF and blood CD4+ clonotypes highlighted HCRT- and TRIB2-specific autoreactive clonotypes. Healthy controls reportedly lacked the autoreactive clonotypes serially found in patients' blood.

Produced via immunoSEQ multiplex PCR; TCRdb's table is partial and in-frame only. Among about 41,000 clones listed, roughly 88% were seen once. J was trimmed by 3 bases and V by 5 bases; bases with no gene match: 7. Looked up from germline, CDR1 is LNHDA and CDR2 is SQIVND (reference sequence). The length of the CDR3 is 16 residues. For this clone: Its cognate antigen is unknown.

This sequence joins TRBV19 and TRBJ2-6, with 7 bases matching TRBD1. Specimen: CD45RA- memory CD4+ T cells from PBMCs. The TCR sequence derives from a human donor with narcolepsy. The chain's CDR3 is CASSSHRGGGANVLTF. CDR3 nucleotide sequence: TGTGCCAGTAGTTCCCACAGGGGTGGTGGGGCCAACGTCCTGACTTTC.